Each of the 21 T cell receptor beta chains below was sequenced from the same sample in a study of technical replicates of blood from a few donors. Clones were sequenced by immunoSEQ multiplex PCR, and TCRdb holds only the in-frame ones, with some missing. The sample includes over 85,000 clones, about 95% of them seen just once. The sequencing input was T cells isolated from PBMCs. These receptor sequences come from a human donor in good health.

The chain carries TRBV27 and TRBJ2-1; 9 bases agree with TRBD1. This CDR3 has 13 amino acids. In germline, CDR1 is MNHEY, CDR2 SMNVEV (reference sequence). The ends lost 5 bases at V and 8 bases at J; junction bases unmatched: 4. The CDR3 loop reads CASSTDRGYEQFF. For the CDR3, the DNA is TGTGCCAGCAGTACGGACAGGGGCTATGAGCAGTTCTTC.

The gene calls are TRBV30 and TRBJ1-1; D not certain. This CDR3 spans 13 amino acids. From germline, CDR1 is GTSNPN and CDR2 SVGIG (reference sequence). The V end was cut by 2 bases, the J end by 1 base, with 8 bases between. The CDR3: CAWSKGGNTEAFF. CDR3 sequence (DNA): TGTGCCTGGAGTAAAGGAGGGAACACTGAAGCTTTCTTT. Variable domain in full (rest from reference TRBV30 and TRBJ1-1): SQTIHQWPATLVQPVGSPLSLECTVEGTSNPNLYWYRQAAGRGLQLLFYSVGIGQISSEVPQNLSASRPQDRQFILSSKKLLLSDSGFYLCAWSKGGNTEAFFGQGTRLTVV.

The count of this clone is one. The chain links TRBV5-1 to TRBJ1-1, with D possibly matching TRBD1 (6 bases). The CDR3 has 16 residues. Trimming removed 4 bases at V and 3 bases at J, with 19 bases between. Germline CDR1 SGHRS, CDR2 YFSETQ. The chain's CDR3 is CASSHVGQPTHTEAFF. The CDR3 coding sequence is TGCGCCAGCAGCCACGTAGGACAGCCAACACACACTGAAGCTTTCTTT.

The J gene is TRBJ2-3, the V gene TRBV19; the match to TRBD1 covers 7 bases. The CDR3 is 17 amino acids. The germline CDR1 and CDR2 sequences are LNHDA and SQIVND (reference sequence). Unmatched junction bases numbered 11, after V lost 3 bases and J lost 2 bases. The CDR3 DNA is TGTGCCAGTAGTATTTCGCCTGGGACAGTTCACACAGATACGCAGTATTTT. This codes for CASSISPGTVHTDTQYF.

CDR3 sequence: CASSQIWTAETDTQYF. The CDR3 DNA sequence: TGTGCCAGCAGTCAAATCTGGACAGCGGAGACAGATACGCAGTATTTT. The rearrangement joins TRBV2 to TRBJ2-3; perhaps TRBD1 as D (6 bases). V lost 5 bases and J lost 3, with 18 bases in between. The CDR3 extends over 16 amino acids. Per the germline V gene, CDR1 is SNHLY and CDR2 is FYNNEI.

The rearrangement joins TRBV21-1 to TRBJ2-7; the table's TRBD2 call for D was not verified on the DNA. TRBV21-1 is noted as a pseudogene. The CDR3 runs 14 residues. CDR3 amino acids: CASSIIAGTYEQYF. In DNA, the CDR3 is TGTGCCAGCAGCATCATAGCGGGGACCTACGAGCAGTACTTC.

The V call is TRBV4-3, the J call TRBJ2-7; TRBD1 aligns across 9 bases. CDR1 and CDR2 from the germline V gene are LGHNA and YSLEER. This CDR3 has 16 amino acids. The V and J ends lost 1 base and 3 bases, in that order; junction bases with no gene match: 7. This CDR3 reads CASSQASGTGSYEQYF. The DNA of the CDR3 is TGCGCCAGCAGCCAAGCCTCCGGGACAGGGAGCTACGAGCAGTACTTC.

The chain is built from TRBV5-6 and TRBJ2-2, with D unresolved. This CDR3 is 15 amino acids long. Per the germline V gene, CDR1 is SGHDT and CDR2 is YYEEEE. V was clipped by 0 bases and J by 7 bases, with 13 bases between them. The CDR3 bases are TGTGCCAGCAGCTTGGACGTAGATTCAAGCGGGGAGCTGTTTTTT. It encodes CASSLDVDSSGELFF.

Comment on this clone: Other nucleotide sequences in the sample specify the same CDR3. The CDR3 DNA reads as TGTGCCAGCAGCTTGGGACTCGGCAATGAGCAGTTCTTC. Encoded protein: CASSLGLGNEQFF. The V and J genes are TRBV5-4 and TRBJ2-1; D not certain. V lost 0 bases to trimming and J lost 6 bases, with 7 bases between them. The CDR3 contains 13 residues. Germline V lookup: CDR1 SGHNT, CDR2 YYREEE (reference sequence). Variable domain in full (rest from reference TRBV5-4 and TRBJ2-1): ETGVTQSPTHLIKTRGQQVTLRCSSQSGHNTVSWYQQALGQGPQFIFQYYREEENGRGNFPPRFSGLQFPNYSSELNVNALELDDSALYLCASSLGLGNEQFFGPGTRLTVL.

The chain couples TRBV6-6 to TRBJ1-1; D possibly corresponds to TRBD1 (5 bases). Germline V gene lookup returns CDR1 MNHNY and CDR2 SVGAGI (reference sequence). Trimming cost V 8 bases and J 8 bases, with 9 bases left between them. The CDR3 totals 10 residues. The CDR3 coding sequence is TGTGCCAGCGGGACTCTAGAAGCTTTCTTT. Translation: CASGTLEAFF.

The chain uses TRBV2 and TRBJ2-4, with TRBD2 matching over 10 bases. Unmatched junction bases numbered 7, after V lost 4 bases and J lost 7 bases. Germline lookup yields CDR1 SNHLY and CDR2 FYNNEI. This CDR3 has 15 amino acids. Here the CDR3 reads CASSVTSGMGNIQYF. The CDR3 DNA reads as TGTGCCAGCAGTGTAACTAGCGGGATGGGGAACATTCAGTACTTC. Together with reference TRBV2 and TRBJ2-4, the CDR3 gives the full variable domain: EPEVTQTPSHQVTQMGQEVILRCVPISNHLYFYWYRQILGQKVEFLVSFYNNEISEKSEIFDDQFSVERPDGSNFTLKIRSTKLEDSAMYFCASSVTSGMGNIQYFGAGTRLSVL.

CDR3 sequence (DNA): TGCGCCAGCAGCCGGGACAACTACGAGCAGTACTTC. Its protein product is CASSRDNYEQYF. The chain uses TRBV5-1 and TRBJ2-7, with D tentatively TRBD1 (6 bases). V lost 4 bases and J lost 3, with 8 bases in between. The CDR3 extends over 12 amino acids. Germline CDR1 and CDR2: SGHRS and YFSETQ.

V usage is TRBV4-1 and J usage is TRBJ2-2; D is ambiguous. V was shortened by 0 bases and J by 5 bases, with 10 bases between the two germline ends. This CDR3 spans 15 amino acids. Germline V lookup: CDR1 MGHRA, CDR2 YSYEKL. CDR3 nucleotides: TGCGCCAGCAGCCAAGACCACTCCATGACCGGGGAGCTGTTTTTT. This translates into CASSQDHSMTGELFF.

The rearrangement joins TRBV28 to TRBJ2-7; no definite D call. V was trimmed by 5 bases and J by 3 bases, leaving 20 bases between them. Per the germline V gene, CDR1 is MDHEN and CDR2 is SYDVKM. This CDR3 has 16 amino acids. CDR3 sequence: CASSTPQVELFYEQYF. CDR3 coding DNA: TGTGCCAGCAGTACGCCTCAGGTTGAACTGTTCTACGAGCAGTACTTC.

The V gene is TRBV10-3, the J gene TRBJ1-1; the D gene is possibly TRBD1 (6 bases). Germline V gives CDR1 ENHRY, CDR2 SYGVKD. There are 16 residues in the CDR3. Trimming shortened V by 3 bases and J by 0 bases, and 14 bases separated the two germline ends. The CDR3 nucleotides are TGTGCCATCAGTGACCTTCCAGGGGCCCTGAACACTGAAGCTTTCTTT. It specifies CAISDLPGALNTEAFF.

This chain uses TRBV5-4 with TRBJ2-7; possibly TRBD1 for D (5 bases). There are 13 residues in the CDR3. The germline V gene encodes CDR1 SGHNT and CDR2 YYREEE (reference sequence). The ends were cut back, 4 bases at V and 2 bases at J, with 10 bases in the middle. CDR3 residues: CASSDDRPYEQYF. As DNA, the CDR3 is TGTGCCAGCAGCGACGACAGACCCTACGAGCAGTACTTC. Together with reference TRBV5-4 and TRBJ2-7, the CDR3 gives the full variable domain: ETGVTQSPTHLIKTRGQQVTLRCSSQSGHNTVSWYQQALGQGPQFIFQYYREEENGRGNFPPRFSGLQFPNYSSELNVNALELDDSALYLCASSDDRPYEQYFGPGTRLTVT.

This chain joins TRBV7-3 and TRBJ2-3; 11 nucleotides align to TRBD1. The trim removed 4 bases at V and 4 bases at J, leaving 4 bases unmatched. CDR1 is SGHTA and CDR2 is FQGTGA in the germline V gene. This CDR3 spans 15 amino acids. The CDR3 DNA is TGTGCCAGCAGCTATGGACAGGGGGCCGCAGATACGCAGTATTTT. Translated, it gives CASSYGQGAADTQYF.

V gene TRBV12-5 combines with J gene TRBJ1-5; D perhaps matches TRBD1 (6 bases). The germline CDR1 and CDR2 sequences are LGHNT and FRNRAP. Deletions cut 5 bases from V and 7 bases from J, with 15 bases between. The CDR3 has 14 residues. The CDR3 region is CASGTPTDRQPQHF. CDR3 nucleotides: TGTGCTAGTGGTACCCCGACTGACAGGCAGCCCCAGCATTTT.

The chain links TRBV7-3 to TRBJ2-1; D is uncertain. Trimming cost V 5 bases and J 5 bases, with 16 bases left between them. The V gene's germline CDR1 is SGHTA and CDR2 FQGTGA. CDR3 length: 15 amino acids. CDR3 loop: CASSLEAYRHNEQFF. The CDR3 DNA reads TGTGCCAGCAGCCTAGAGGCTTATCGGCACAATGAGCAGTTCTTC.

The chain couples TRBV19 to TRBJ1-1, with TRBD1 matching over 7 bases. After removal of 9 bases from V and 2 bases from J, the junction contained 6 bases not matched to a gene. The V gene's germline CDR1 is LNHDA and CDR2 SQIVND (reference sequence). The CDR3 is 13 amino acids. CDR3 nucleotides: TGTGCCAGCAGGACAGGAGGTAACACTGAAGCTTTCTTT. Translation: CASRTGGNTEAFF.

In DNA form, the CDR3 reads TGTGCCAGCAGTCTATCTAACGGGGGGAACACTGAAGCTTTCTTT. This codes for CASSLSNGGNTEAFF. This sequence joins TRBV6-5 and TRBJ1-1, with D tentatively TRBD1 (5 bases). V lost 5 bases and J 1 base, leaving 14 bases between the germline ends. Germline CDR1 reads MNHEY; CDR2 reads SVGAGI. The CDR3 contains 15 residues.